This T cell receptor beta chain comes out of a study of cytomegalovirus exposure and HLA in healthy donors. V lost 0 bases, J lost 8 bases, and 17 bases lay in between. This CDR3 has 15 amino acids. Looked up from germline, CDR1 is SGDLS and CDR2 is YYNGEE. The protocol was immunoSEQ multiplex PCR, while the TCRdb copy is restricted to in-frame clones and leaves out a portion. The profile shows under 95,000 clones, about 93% of them singletons. The specimen was PBMCs. This TCR derives from a woman between 18 and 29 years old in good health and CMV-seronegative. This chain links TRBV9 with TRBJ1-2; D not resolved. The CDR3 DNA is TGTGCCAGCAGCGTAGGCGCAGAAAAATTCGGGGGCTACACCTTC. Its translation: CASSVGAEKFGGYTF.